Below are 9 T cell receptor beta chains sequenced from a single sample in a study of blood T cell repertoires in COVID-19. Data came from immunoSEQ multiplex PCR; TCRdb stores just in-frame clones and leaves some out. The table records about 400,000 clones, around 86% of them present only once. The sample taken for sequencing was peripheral blood. The receptors shown here come from a woman aged 30 to 39 with active or convalescent COVID-19.

This rearrangement joins TRBV2 to TRBJ2-1, with a tentative D call TRBD2 (6 bases). This CDR3 contains 14 residues. V lost 1 base and J lost 12, with 16 bases in between. CDR1 and CDR2 from the germline V gene are SNHLY and FYNNEI. In DNA, the CDR3 is TGTGCCAGCAGTGAAGTGTCGGGGGACGGGCGGCAGTTCTTC. It encodes CASSEVSGDGRQFF.

This chain connects TRBV9 to TRBJ2-1, with TRBD2 matching 7 bases. The CDR3 covers 13 residues. Per the germline V gene, CDR1 is SGDLS and CDR2 is YYNGEE. V lost 0 bases, J lost 9 bases, and 3 bases stayed unmatched. The CDR3 nucleotides read TGTGCCAGCAGCGTAGGCGGGGGTAGTGAGCAGTTCTTC. Protein: CASSVGGGSEQFF. The whole variable domain, filled in from reference TRBV9 and TRBJ2-1, reads DSGVTQTPKHLITATGQRVTLRCSPRSGDLSVYWYQQSLDQGLQFLIQYYNGEERAKGNILERFSAQQFPDLHSELNLSSLELGDSALYFCASSVGGGSEQFFGPGTRLTVL.

This sequence joins TRBV5-1 and TRBJ1-2, with TRBD1 identical over 7 bases. Trimming took 1 base from V and 6 from J; bases not matched to a gene: 3. The CDR3 sequence is 13 residues long. Per germline, CDR1 SGHRS and CDR2 YFSETQ. The CDR3 coding sequence is TGCGCCAGCAGCTTGTTAGGGGGCGATGGCTACACCTTC. This encodes CASSLLGGDGYTF. The variable domain in full, completed from reference TRBV5-1 and TRBJ1-2, reads KAGVTQTPRYLIKTRGQQVTLSCSPISGHRSVSWYQQTPGQGLQFLFEYFSETQRNKGNFPGRFSGRQFSNSRSEMNVSTLELGDSALYLCASSLLGGDGYTFGSGTRLTVV.

This chain uses TRBV28 with TRBJ2-7; tentative D call: TRBD2 (6 bases). Trimming stripped 5 bases from V and 1 base from J, with 15 bases between. The CDR3 has 15 residues. The germline CDR1 and CDR2 sequences are MDHEN and SYDVKM. The CDR3 DNA sequence: TGTGCCAGCAGTCCGCGCCGGGACTCGTCCTACGAGCAGTACTTC. Amino acids: CASSPRRDSSYEQYF.

This clone has a handful of counts. The chain employs TRBV6-6 and TRBJ1-1, with D unclear. Germline CDR1 MNHNY, CDR2 SVGAGI (reference sequence). Trimming left V 2 bases short and J 1 base short, with 8 bases between. The CDR3 covers 14 residues. CDR3 DNA: TGTGCCAGCAGTTACCCGAACAAGAACACTGAAGCTTTCTTT. It encodes CASSYPNKNTEAFF.

The rearrangement joins TRBV2 to TRBJ2-3, with TRBD2 matching 14 bases. The CDR3 covers 16 residues. Germline V gene sequence: CDR1 SNHLY, CDR2 FYNNEI. The ends lost 7 bases at V and 2 bases at J; junction bases unmatched: 5. CDR3 sequence reads: CASTGLAGGFTDTQYF. The CDR3 DNA reads TGTGCCAGCACCGGACTAGCGGGGGGATTCACAGATACGCAGTATTTT.

The CDR3 protein is CASSDDYSGYTF. The CDR3 nucleotides read TGCGCCAGCAGTGACGACTATTCTGGCTACACCTTC. The V gene is TRBV10-1, the J gene TRBJ1-2; D ambiguous. CDR1 and CDR2 (germline): WNHNN, SYGVQD (reference sequence). This CDR3 spans 12 amino acids. Trimming stripped 3 bases from V and 7 bases from J, with 9 bases between.

This chain connects TRBV18 to TRBJ1-1, with D possibly matching TRBD1 (5 bases). Germline-derived CDR1 and CDR2 are KGHSH and LQKENI. This CDR3 is 13 amino acids long. V was trimmed by 6 bases and J by 1 base, leaving 9 bases between them. CDR3 in DNA: TGTGCCAGCTCGCAGACAGAGAACACTGAAGCTTTCTTT. This gives the protein CASSQTENTEAFF.

The genes are TRBV19 and TRBJ1-1; D possibly corresponds to TRBD1 (6 bases). Germline CDR1 reads LNHDA; CDR2 reads SQIVND (reference sequence). The CDR3 extends over 15 amino acids. The V end lost 3 bases, the J end lost 4 bases, and 15 bases lay between the germline ends. CDR3 in DNA: TGTGCCAGTAGTATCGGGACCGGACAGACCACTGAAGCTTTCTTT. It codes for CASSIGTGQTTEAFF.